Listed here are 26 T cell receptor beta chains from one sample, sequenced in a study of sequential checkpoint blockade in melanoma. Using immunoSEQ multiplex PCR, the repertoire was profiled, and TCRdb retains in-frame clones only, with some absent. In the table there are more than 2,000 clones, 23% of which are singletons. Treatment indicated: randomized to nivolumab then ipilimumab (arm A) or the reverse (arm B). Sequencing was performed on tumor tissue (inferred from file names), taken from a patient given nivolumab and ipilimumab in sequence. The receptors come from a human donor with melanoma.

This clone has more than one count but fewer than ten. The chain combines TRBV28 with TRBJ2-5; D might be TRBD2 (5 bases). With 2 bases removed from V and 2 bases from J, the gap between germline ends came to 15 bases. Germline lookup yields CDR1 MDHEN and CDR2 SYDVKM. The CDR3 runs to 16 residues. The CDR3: CASSLIVGGSQETQYF. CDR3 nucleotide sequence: TGTGCCAGCAGTTTAATCGTCGGAGGCAGTCAAGAGACCCAGTACTTC.

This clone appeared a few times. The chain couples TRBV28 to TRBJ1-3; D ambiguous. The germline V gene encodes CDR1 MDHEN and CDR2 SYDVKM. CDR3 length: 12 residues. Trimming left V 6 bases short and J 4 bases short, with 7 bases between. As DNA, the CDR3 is TGTGCCAGCAGCATAGTAGGAAACACCATATATTTT. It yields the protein CASSIVGNTIYF.

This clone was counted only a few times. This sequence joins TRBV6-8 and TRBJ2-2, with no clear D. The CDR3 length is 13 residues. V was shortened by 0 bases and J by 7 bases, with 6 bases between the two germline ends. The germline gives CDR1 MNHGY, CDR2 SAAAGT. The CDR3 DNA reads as TGTGCCAGCAGTTACTCGAGGCGCGGGGAGCTGTTTTTT. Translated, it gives CASSYSRRGELFF.

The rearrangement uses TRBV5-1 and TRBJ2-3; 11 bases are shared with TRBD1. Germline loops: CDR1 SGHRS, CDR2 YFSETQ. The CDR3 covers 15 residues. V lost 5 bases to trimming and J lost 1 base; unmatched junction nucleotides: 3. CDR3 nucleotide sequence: TGCGCCAGCAGACGGGGACAGGGGGGCACAGATACGCAGTATTTT. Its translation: CASRRGQGGTDTQYF.

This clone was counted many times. The CDR3 reads CASSYMSPDTQYF. In nucleotides, the CDR3 is TGTGCCAGCAGCTATATGAGTCCCGATACGCAGTATTTT. The V gene is TRBV7-4, the J gene TRBJ2-3; D remains unclear. Trimming took off 4 bases at V and 6 bases at J, with 11 bases between the two ends. The CDR3 is 13 amino acids. Germline V gene sequence: CDR1 SGHVT, CDR2 SQSDAQ.

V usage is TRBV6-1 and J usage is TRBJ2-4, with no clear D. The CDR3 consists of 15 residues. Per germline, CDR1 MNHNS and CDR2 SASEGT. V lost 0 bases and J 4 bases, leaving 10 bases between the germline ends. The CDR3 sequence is CASSEAPRNKNIQYF. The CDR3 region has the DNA TGTGCCAGCAGTGAAGCGCCCCGGAATAAAAACATTCAGTACTTC.

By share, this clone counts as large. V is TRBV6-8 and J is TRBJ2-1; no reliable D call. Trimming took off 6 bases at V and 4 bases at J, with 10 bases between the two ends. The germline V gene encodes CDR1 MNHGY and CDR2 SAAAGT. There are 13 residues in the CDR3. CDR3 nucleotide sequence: TGTGCCAGCAGAGCCGGACGTTACAATGAGCAGTTCTTC. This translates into CASRAGRYNEQFF.

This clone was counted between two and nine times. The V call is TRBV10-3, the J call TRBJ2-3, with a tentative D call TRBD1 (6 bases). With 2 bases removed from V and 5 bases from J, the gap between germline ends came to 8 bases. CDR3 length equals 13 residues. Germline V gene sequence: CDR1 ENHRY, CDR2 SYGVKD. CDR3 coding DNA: TGTGCCATCAGTGAGACAGGGCTAGATACGCAGTATTTT. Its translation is CAISETGLDTQYF.

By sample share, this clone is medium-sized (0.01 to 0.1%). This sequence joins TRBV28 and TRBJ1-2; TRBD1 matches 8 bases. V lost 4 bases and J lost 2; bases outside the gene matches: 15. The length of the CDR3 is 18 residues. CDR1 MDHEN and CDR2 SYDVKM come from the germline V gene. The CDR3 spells CASSYGMRKTGVNYGYTF. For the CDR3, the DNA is TGTGCCAGCAGTTACGGGATGCGGAAGACAGGGGTAAACTATGGCTACACCTTC.

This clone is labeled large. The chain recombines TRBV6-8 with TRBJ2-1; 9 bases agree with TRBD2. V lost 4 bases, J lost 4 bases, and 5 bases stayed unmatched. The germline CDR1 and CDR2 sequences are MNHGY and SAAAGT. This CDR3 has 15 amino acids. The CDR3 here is CASSFGLARYNEQFF. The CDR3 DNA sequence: TGTGCCAGCAGTTTTGGACTAGCGCGGTACAATGAGCAGTTCTTC.

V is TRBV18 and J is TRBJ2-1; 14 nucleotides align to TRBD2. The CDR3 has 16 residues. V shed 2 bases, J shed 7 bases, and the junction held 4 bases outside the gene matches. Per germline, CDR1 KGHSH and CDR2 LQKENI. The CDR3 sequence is CASSPRLAGGQNEQFF. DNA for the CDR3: TGTGCCAGCTCACCAAGACTAGCGGGAGGGCAGAATGAGCAGTTCTTC. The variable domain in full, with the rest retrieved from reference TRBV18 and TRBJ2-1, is NAGVMQNPRHLVRRRGQEARLRCSPMKGHSHVYWYRQLPEEGLKFMVYLQKENIIDESGMPKERFSAEFPKEGPSILRIQQVVRGDSAAYFCASSPRLAGGQNEQFFGPGTRLTVL.

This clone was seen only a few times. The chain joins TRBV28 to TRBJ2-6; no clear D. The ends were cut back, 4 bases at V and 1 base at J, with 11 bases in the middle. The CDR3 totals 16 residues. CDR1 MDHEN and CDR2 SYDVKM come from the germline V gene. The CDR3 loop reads CASSSSGLSGANVLTF. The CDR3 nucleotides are TGTGCCAGCAGTTCGAGTGGTTTGTCTGGGGCCAACGTCCTGACTTTC.

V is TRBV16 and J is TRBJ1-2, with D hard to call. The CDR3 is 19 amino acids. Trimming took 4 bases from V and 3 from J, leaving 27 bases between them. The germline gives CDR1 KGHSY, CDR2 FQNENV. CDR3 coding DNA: TGTGCCAGCAGCCCCCCGGACGGGTTCACCCGGGCCGGGGACTATGGCTACACCTTC. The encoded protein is CASSPPDGFTRAGDYGYTF.

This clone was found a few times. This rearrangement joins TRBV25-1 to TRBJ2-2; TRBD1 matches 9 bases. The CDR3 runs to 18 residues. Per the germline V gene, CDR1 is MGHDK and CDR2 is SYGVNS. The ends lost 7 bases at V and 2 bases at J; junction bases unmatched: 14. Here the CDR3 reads CASIGDLPGQGNTGELFF. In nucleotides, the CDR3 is TGTGCCAGCATCGGGGACCTACCGGGACAGGGAAACACCGGGGAGCTGTTTTTT.

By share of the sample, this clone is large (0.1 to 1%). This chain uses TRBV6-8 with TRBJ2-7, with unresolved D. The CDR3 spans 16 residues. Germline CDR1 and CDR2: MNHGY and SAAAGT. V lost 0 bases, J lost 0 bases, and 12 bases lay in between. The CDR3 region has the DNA TGTGCCAGCAGTTACTCTGGAGCACTTAGCTCCTACGAGCAGTACTTC. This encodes CASSYSGALSSYEQYF.

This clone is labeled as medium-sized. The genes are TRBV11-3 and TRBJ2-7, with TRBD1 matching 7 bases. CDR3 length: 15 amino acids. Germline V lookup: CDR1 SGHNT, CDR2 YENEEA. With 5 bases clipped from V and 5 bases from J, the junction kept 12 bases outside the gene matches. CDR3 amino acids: CASSPRDRGFNEQYF. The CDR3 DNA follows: TGTGCCAGCAGCCCCCGGGACAGAGGGTTCAACGAGCAGTACTTC.

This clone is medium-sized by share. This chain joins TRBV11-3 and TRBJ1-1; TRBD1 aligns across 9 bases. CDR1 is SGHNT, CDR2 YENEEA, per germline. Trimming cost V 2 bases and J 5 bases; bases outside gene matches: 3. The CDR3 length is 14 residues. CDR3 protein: CASSLTGGTTEAFF. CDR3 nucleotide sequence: TGTGCCAGCAGCTTAACAGGGGGCACGACTGAAGCTTTCTTT.

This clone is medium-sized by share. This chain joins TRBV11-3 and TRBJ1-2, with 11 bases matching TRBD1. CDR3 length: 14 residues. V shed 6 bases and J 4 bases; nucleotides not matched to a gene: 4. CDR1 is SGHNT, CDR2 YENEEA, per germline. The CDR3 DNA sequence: TGTGCCAGCAGTTCCGGGACAGGGGGCTATGGCTACACCTTC. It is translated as CASSSGTGGYGYTF.

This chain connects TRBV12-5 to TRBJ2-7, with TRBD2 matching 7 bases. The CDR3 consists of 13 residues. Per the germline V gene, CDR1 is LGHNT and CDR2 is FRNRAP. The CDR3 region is CASTGGGPYEQYF. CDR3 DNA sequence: TGTGCGAGCACGGGGGGTGGGCCCTACGAGCAGTACTTC.

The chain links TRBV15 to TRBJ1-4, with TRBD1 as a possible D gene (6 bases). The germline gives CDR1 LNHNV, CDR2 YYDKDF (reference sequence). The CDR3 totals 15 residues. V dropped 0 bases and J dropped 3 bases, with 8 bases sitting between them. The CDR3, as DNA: TGTGCCACCAGCAGAGATAAGGGGGCTAATGAAAAACTGTTTTTT. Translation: CATSRDKGANEKLFF.

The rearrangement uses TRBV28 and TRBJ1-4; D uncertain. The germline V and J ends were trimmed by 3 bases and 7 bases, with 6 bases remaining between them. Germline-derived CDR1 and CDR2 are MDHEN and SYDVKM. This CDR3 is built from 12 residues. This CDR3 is CASSLDIEKLFF. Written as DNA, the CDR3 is TGTGCCAGCAGTTTGGATATTGAAAAACTGTTTTTT.

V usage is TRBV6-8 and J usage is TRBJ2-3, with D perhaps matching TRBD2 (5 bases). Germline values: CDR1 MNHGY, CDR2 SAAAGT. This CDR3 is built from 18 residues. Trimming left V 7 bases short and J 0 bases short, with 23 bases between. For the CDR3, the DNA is TGTGCCAGCACCTTCGGTGGAGGACGGACCTCTAGCACAGATACGCAGTATTTT. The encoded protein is CASTFGGGRTSSTDTQYF.

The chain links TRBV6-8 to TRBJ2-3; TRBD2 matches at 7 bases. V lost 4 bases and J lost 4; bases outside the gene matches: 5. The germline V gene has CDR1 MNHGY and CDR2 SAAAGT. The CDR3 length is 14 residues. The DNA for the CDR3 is TGTGCCAGCAGTTGGGGGAGGGCCCCAGATACGCAGTATTTT. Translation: CASSWGRAPDTQYF.

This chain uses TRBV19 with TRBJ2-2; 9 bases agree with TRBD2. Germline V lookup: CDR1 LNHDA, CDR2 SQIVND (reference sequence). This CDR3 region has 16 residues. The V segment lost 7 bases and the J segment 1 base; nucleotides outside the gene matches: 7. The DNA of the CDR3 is TGTGCCAGTATTGGCGGACTAGCGAGGAACACCGGGGAGCTGTTTTTT. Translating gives CASIGGLARNTGELFF.

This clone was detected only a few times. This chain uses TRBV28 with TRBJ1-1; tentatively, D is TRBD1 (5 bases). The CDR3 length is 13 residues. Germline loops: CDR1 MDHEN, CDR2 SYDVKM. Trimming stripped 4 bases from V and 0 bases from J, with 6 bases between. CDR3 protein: CASSWGLNTEAFF. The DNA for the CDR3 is TGTGCCAGCAGTTGGGGGTTGAACACTGAAGCTTTCTTT. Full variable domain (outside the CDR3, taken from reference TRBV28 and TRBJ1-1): DVKVTQSSRYLVKRTGEKVFLECVQDMDHENMFWYRQDPGLGLRLIYFSYDVKMKEKGDIPEGYSVSREKKERFSLILESASTNQTSMYLCASSWGLNTEAFFGQGTRLTVV.

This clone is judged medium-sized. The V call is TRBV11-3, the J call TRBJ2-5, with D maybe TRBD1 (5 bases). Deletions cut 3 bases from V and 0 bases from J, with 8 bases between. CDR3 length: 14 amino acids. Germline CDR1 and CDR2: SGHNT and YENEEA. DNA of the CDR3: TGTGCCAGCAGCTTGACAGAAAACCAAGAGACCCAGTACTTC. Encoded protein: CASSLTENQETQYF. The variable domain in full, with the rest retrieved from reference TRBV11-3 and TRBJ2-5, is EAGVVQSPRYKIIEKKQPVAFWCNPISGHNTLYWYLQNLGQGPELLIRYENEEAVDDSQLPKDRFSAERLKGVDSTLKIQPAELGDSAVYLCASSLTENQETQYFGPGTRLLVL.